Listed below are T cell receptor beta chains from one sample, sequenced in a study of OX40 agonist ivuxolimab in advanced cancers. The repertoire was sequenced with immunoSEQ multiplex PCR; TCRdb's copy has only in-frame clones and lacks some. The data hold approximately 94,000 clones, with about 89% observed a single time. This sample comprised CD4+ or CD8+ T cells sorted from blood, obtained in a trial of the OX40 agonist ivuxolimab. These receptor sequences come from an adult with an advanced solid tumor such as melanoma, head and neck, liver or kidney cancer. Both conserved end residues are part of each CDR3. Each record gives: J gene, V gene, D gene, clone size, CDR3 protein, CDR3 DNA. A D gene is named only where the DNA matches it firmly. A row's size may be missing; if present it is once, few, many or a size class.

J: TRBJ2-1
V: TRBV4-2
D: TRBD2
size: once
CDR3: CASSQVASGGAYEQFF
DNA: TGTGCCAGCAGCCAAGTTGCTAGCGGGGGGGCATATGAGCAGTTCTTC

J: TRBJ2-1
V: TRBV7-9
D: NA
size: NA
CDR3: CASSLAGARNEQFF
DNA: TGTGCCAGCAGCTTAGCAGGTGCGAGAAATGAGCAGTTCTTC

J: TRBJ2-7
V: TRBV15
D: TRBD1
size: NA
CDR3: CATSREKAGGNEQYF
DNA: TGTGCCACCAGCAGAGAGAAGGCAGGGGGCAACGAGCAGTACTTC

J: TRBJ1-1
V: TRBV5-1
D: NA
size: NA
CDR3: CASSLVTSMNTEAFF
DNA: TGCGCCAGCAGCTTGGTTACGAGTATGAACACTGAAGCTTTCTTT

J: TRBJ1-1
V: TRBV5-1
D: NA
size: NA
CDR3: CASSLGQSNAEAFF
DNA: TGCGCCAGCAGCTTGGGACAGTCAAACGCTGAAGCTTTCTTT

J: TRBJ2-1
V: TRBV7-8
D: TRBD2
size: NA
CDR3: CASSSPGLAGGPNEQFF
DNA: TGTGCCAGCAGCTCACCTGGACTAGCGGGAGGGCCCAATGAGCAGTTCTTC

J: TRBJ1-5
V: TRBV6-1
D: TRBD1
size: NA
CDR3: CASSAGRGQGQPQHF
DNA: TGTGCCAGCAGTGCGGGCAGGGGGCAAGGACAGCCCCAGCATTTT

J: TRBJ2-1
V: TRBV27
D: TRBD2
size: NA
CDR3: CASSLVGTSGHNEQFF
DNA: TGTGCCAGCAGTTTAGTCGGGACTAGCGGTCACAATGAGCAGTTCTTC

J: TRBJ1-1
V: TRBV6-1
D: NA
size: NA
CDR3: CASSTRDGIGAEAFF
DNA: TGTGCCAGCAGTACCAGAGATGGGATTGGCGCTGAAGCTTTCTTT

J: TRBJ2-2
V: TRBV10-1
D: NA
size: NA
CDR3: CASSESSFTGELFF
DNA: TGCGCCAGCAGTGAGTCCTCGTTCACCGGGGAGCTGTTTTTT

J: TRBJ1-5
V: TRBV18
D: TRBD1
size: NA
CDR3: CASSHTGQGDQPQHF
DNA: TGTGCCAGCTCACATACCGGACAGGGAGATCAGCCCCAGCATTTT

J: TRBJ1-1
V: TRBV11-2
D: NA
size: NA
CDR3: CASSLGVNTEAFF
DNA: TGTGCCAGCAGCTTGGGAGTGAACACTGAAGCTTTCTTT

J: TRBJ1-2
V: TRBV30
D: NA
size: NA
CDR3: CAWDRNNYGYTF
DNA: TGTGCCTGGGACAGGAATAACTATGGCTACACCTTC

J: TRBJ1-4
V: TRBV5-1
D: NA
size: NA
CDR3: CASSSDRNEKLFF
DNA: TGCGCCAGCAGCTCGGACCGAAATGAAAAACTGTTTTTT

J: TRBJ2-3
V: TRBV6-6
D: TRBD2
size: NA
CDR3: CASSSGTSGFTDTQYF
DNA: TGTGCCAGCAGTTCCGGGACTAGCGGCTTCACAGATACGCAGTATTTT

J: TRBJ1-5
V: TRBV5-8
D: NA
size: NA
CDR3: CASSPPHLYSNQPQHF
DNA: TGTGCCAGCAGCCCACCGCACCTCTATAGCAATCAGCCCCAGCATTTT

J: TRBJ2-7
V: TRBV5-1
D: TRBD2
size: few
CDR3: CASSLGAGVNEQYF
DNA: TGCGCCAGCAGCCTGGGAGCGGGAGTTAACGAGCAGTACTTC

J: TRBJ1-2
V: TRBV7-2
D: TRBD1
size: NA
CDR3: CASSSSGTDRYGYTF
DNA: TGTGCCAGCAGCTCATCCGGGACAGATCGGTACGGCTACACCTTC

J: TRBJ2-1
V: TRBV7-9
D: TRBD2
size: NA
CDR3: CASSLGGLAVSSSYNEQFF
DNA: TGTGCCAGCAGCCTTGGGGGACTAGCGGTGAGCAGCTCCTACAATGAGCAGTTCTTC

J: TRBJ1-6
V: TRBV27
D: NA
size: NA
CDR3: CASSPGRYNSPLHF
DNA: TGTGCCAGCAGCCCCGGTCGCTATAATTCACCCCTCCACTTT

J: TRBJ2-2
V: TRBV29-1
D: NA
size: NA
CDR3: CSRLLVTESLTGELFF
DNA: TGCAGCCGACTACTCGTGACCGAATCACTAACCGGGGAGCTGTTTTTT

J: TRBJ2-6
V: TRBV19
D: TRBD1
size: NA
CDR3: CASSFRTGRPGANVLTF
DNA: TGTGCCAGTAGTTTTAGGACAGGGAGGCCTGGGGCCAACGTCCTGACTTTC

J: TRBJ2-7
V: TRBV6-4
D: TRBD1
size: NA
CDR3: CASSEGTGSSYEQYF
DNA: TGTGCCAGCAGTGAAGGGACAGGGTCCTCCTACGAGCAGTACTTC

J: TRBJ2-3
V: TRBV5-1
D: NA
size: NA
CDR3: CASSFDRPLTDTQYF
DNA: TGCGCCAGCAGCTTTGACCGCCCGCTCACAGATACGCAGTATTTT

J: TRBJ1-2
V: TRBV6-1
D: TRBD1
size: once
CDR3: CASSPGQGNGYTF
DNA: TGTGCCAGCAGTCCGGGACAGGGGAATGGCTACACCTTC

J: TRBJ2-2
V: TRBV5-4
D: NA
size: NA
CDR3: CASSSTGRVTGELFF
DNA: TGTGCCAGCAGCTCAACAGGGCGCGTCACCGGGGAGCTGTTTTTT

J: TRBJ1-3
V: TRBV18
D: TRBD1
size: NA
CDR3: CASSPLPGGGSGNTIYF
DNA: TGTGCCAGCTCACCACTTCCAGGGGGAGGCTCTGGAAACACCATATATTTT

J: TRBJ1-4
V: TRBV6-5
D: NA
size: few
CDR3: CASSARGTNEKLFF
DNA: TGTGCCAGCAGTGCCCGAGGAACTAATGAAAAACTGTTTTTT

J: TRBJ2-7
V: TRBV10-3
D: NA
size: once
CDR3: CAIRGAGEQYF
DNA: TGTGCCATCAGGGGGGCCGGGGAGCAGTACTTC

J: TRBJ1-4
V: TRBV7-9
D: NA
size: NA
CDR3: CASSLSLINEKLFF
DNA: TGTGCCAGCAGCTTGAGTCTGATTAATGAAAAACTGTTTTTT

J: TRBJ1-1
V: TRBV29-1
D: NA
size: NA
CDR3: CSASLLGMNTEAFF
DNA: TGCAGCGCCTCGTTGTTGGGTATGAACACTGAAGCTTTCTTT

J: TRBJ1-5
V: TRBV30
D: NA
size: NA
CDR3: CAWSAGSNQPQHF
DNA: TGTGCCTGGAGTGCAGGGTCCAATCAGCCCCAGCATTTT

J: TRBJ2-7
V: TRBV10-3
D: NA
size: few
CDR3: CAISEGGTYEQYF
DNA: TGTGCCATCAGTGAGGGCGGCACCTACGAGCAGTACTTC

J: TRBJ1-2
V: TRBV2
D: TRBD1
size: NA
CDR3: CASLKGQAVYGYTF
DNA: TGTGCCAGCCTTAAGGGACAGGCGGTCTATGGCTACACCTTC

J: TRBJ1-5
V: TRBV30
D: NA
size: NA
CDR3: CAFGFLTGVQPQHF
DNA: TGTGCCTTCGGATTCCTCACGGGGGTTCAGCCCCAGCATTTT

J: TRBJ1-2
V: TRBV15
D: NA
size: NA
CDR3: CATSRERGAVGYTF
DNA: TGTGCCACCAGCAGAGAACGGGGGGCGGTTGGCTACACCTTC

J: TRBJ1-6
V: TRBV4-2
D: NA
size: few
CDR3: CASSSTGTGDSPLHF
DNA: TGTGCCAGCAGCTCGACCGGAACCGGGGATTCACCCCTCCACTTT

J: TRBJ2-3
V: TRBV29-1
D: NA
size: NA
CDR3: CSVEKASSTDTQYF
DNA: TGCAGCGTTGAAAAAGCGTCTAGCACAGATACGCAGTATTTT

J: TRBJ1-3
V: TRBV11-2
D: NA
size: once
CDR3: CASSLGATGNTIYF
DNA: TGTGCCAGCAGCTTAGGGGCTACTGGAAACACCATATATTTT

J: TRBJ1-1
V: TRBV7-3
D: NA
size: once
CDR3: CASSLYPGRVTEAFF
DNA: TGTGCCAGCAGCTTATACCCGGGCAGGGTCACTGAAGCTTTCTTT

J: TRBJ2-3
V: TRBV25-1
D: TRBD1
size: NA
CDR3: CASSEPGTGMSTQYF
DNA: TGTGCCAGCAGTGAACCCGGGACAGGGATGAGTACGCAGTATTTT

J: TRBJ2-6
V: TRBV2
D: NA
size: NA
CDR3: CASSPSVGANVLTF
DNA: TGTGCCAGCAGCCCTAGTGTAGGGGCCAACGTCCTGACTTTC